Shown below are 19 T cell receptor beta chains from a single sample sequenced in a study of CD8+CD57+ T cells in acquired aplastic anemia. Patients included in sequencing had previously demonstrated CD8+CD57+ cell expansion by flow cytometry. According to the study, genomic DNA was the template for TCR beta VDJ and CDR3 profiling. In TCRdb, the reads were re-called with MiXCR into one record per CDR3 protein. The sample lists roughly 80,000 distinct CDR3 sequences, less than 85% occurring once. The specimen sequenced was sorted CD4+, CD8+, or CD8+CD57+ T cells (not recorded which) from PBMCs. The receptors originated from a human donor with aplastic anemia.

There are a few counts of this clonotype. The chain combines TRBV29-1 with TRBJ2-7; 9 bases line up with TRBD2. CDR3 length: 14 residues. Germline V gene sequence: CDR1 SQVTM, CDR2 ANQGSEA. J was trimmed by 5 bases and V by 6 bases; bases with no gene match: 11. The CDR3 is CSVWGRGGPDEQYF. The CDR3, as DNA: TGCAGCGTATGGGGGCGGGGGGGCCCGGACGAGCAGTACTTC.

V gene TRBV10-3 combines with J gene TRBJ2-2; 8 nucleotides line up with TRBD2. From germline, CDR1 is ENHRY and CDR2 SYGVKD. With V trimmed by 6 bases and J by 3 bases, 6 bases remained unmatched. The CDR3 has 15 amino acids. This CDR3 reads CAIRLSGSDTGELFF. The CDR3 bases are TGTGCCATCAGGCTGAGCGGGAGCGACACCGGGGAGCTGTTTTTT.

This rearrangement joins TRBV20-1 to TRBJ2-3, with D uncertain. CDR1 is DFQATT and CDR2 is SNEGSKA in the germline V gene (reference sequence). Trimming left V 6 bases short and J 6 bases short, with 13 bases between. CDR3 length equals 12 residues. The CDR3 reads CSALPTVDTQYF. Written as DNA, the CDR3 is TGCAGTGCCCTTCCCACGGTTGATACGCAGTATTTT.

This CDR3 is CATRKGVGYEQYF. The CDR3 coding sequence is TGTGCCACCAGGAAGGGGGTTGGGTACGAGCAGTACTTC. The chain carries TRBV15 and TRBJ2-7; maybe TRBD1 (6 bases). The V end was cut by 6 bases, the J end by 4 bases, with 13 bases between. The CDR3 loop spans 13 amino acids. CDR1 is LNHNV and CDR2 is YYDKDF in the germline V gene (reference sequence).

This clonotype occurred a few times. In nucleotides, the CDR3 is TGTGCCAGCAGTTTACACGGACAAGAGACCCAGTACTTC. It translates to CASSLHGQETQYF. The genes are TRBV7-2 and TRBJ2-5; D not certain. The CDR3 is made up of 13 amino acids. CDR1 and CDR2 (germline): SGHTA, FQGNSA. V lost 6 bases and J 2 bases, leaving 10 bases between the germline ends.

This chain uses TRBV7-9 with TRBJ1-1; a possible D gene is TRBD1 (5 bases). Trimming removed 5 bases at V and 5 bases at J, with 18 bases between. This CDR3 is built from 15 residues. In germline, CDR1 is SEHNR, CDR2 FQNEAQ (reference sequence). CDR3 sequence: CASSQGEGSRTEAFF. DNA for the CDR3: TGTGCCAGCAGCCAAGGGGAGGGGAGTAGGACTGAAGCTTTCTTT.

V gene TRBV2 combines with J gene TRBJ2-7; 11 bases fit TRBD1. The CDR3 consists of 17 residues. Germline V CDR1 and CDR2: SNHLY, FYNNEI. V lost 1 base, J lost 7 bases, and 12 bases stayed unmatched. The CDR3 sequence is CASSEVVEWTGGWEQYF. CDR3 DNA: TGTGCCAGCAGTGAAGTGGTTGAGTGGACAGGGGGCTGGGAGCAGTACTTC.

V is TRBV7-9 and J is TRBJ1-5; D is undetermined. V was trimmed by 5 bases and J by 7 bases, leaving 6 bases between them. There are 11 residues in the CDR3. Germline CDR1 SEHNR, CDR2 FQNEAQ (reference sequence). CDR3 in amino acids: CASSPPQPQHF. The CDR3 nucleotides read TGTGCCAGCAGCCCCCCCCAGCCCCAGCATTTT. The full variable domain, in which reference TRBV7-9 and TRBJ1-5 provide the parts outside the CDR3, is DTGVSQNPRHKITKRGQNVTFRCDPISEHNRLYWYRQTLGQGPEFLTYFQNEAQLEKSRLLSDRFSAERPKGSFSTLEIQRTEQGDSAMYLCASSPPQPQHFGDGTRLSIL.

The chain couples TRBV11-1 to TRBJ2-1, with 9 bases that match TRBD2. V gave up 5 bases and J gave up 4 bases; unmatched junction bases: 9. The CDR3 runs to 16 residues. CDR1 and CDR2 (germline): SGHAT, FQDESV (reference sequence). As DNA, the CDR3 is TGTGCCAGCAGCCGTCCTAGCGGGGAAAGGTACAATGAGCAGTTCTTC. Its translation: CASSRPSGERYNEQFF.

The genes are TRBV24-1 and TRBJ2-1, with D unresolved. The ends were cut back, 3 bases at V and 7 bases at J, with 6 bases in the middle. Germline V gives CDR1 KGHDR, CDR2 SFDVKD. The CDR3 is 12 residues long. CDR3 sequence: CATSDPFNEQFF. CDR3 DNA: TGTGCCACCAGTGATCCGTTTAATGAGCAGTTCTTC.

This chain joins TRBV29-1 and TRBJ2-7; no definite D call. CDR1 is SQVTM and CDR2 is ANQGSEA in the germline V gene. The CDR3 extends over 13 amino acids. Trimming cost V 5 bases and J 2 bases, with 13 bases left between them. The CDR3 DNA reads as TGCAGCGTTCTGTCCCTCGATCCCTACGAGCAGTACTTC. Residues: CSVLSLDPYEQYF.

The chain recombines TRBV2 with TRBJ2-1; D is unresolved. The CDR3 extends over 10 amino acids. The ends were cut back, 9 bases at V and 9 bases at J, with 9 bases in the middle. Germline CDR1 reads SNHLY; CDR2 reads FYNNEI. The CDR3 DNA is TGTGCCAGTCAACGAGTTGAGCAGTTCTTC. Its translation: CASQRVEQFF.

This rearrangement joins TRBV7-6 to TRBJ2-7, with a weak D call TRBD2 (5 bases). Germline loops: CDR1 SGHVS, CDR2 FNYEAQ. Trimming cost V 5 bases and J 2 bases, with 13 bases left between them. The CDR3 has 14 residues. The CDR3 sequence is CASSHGGGAYEQYF. CDR3 nucleotide sequence: TGTGCCAGCAGCCATGGAGGTGGAGCCTACGAGCAGTACTTC.

This chain joins TRBV19 and TRBJ2-7; 7 bases are a match to TRBD2. CDR1 and CDR2 from the germline V gene are LNHDA and SQIVND (reference sequence). The junction had 13 bases not matched to a gene; V was cut back by 2 bases and J by 6 bases. This CDR3 contains 16 residues. The DNA of the CDR3 is TGTGCCAGTAGTATACGGATTGCGGGAGCCTTCTCCGAGCAGTACTTC. Protein sequence: CASSIRIAGAFSEQYF.

This clonotype was picked up many times. The chain joins TRBV7-3 to TRBJ2-2; a possible D gene is TRBD2 (5 bases). Per the germline V gene, CDR1 is SGHTA and CDR2 is FQGTGA. V lost 2 bases and J 4 bases, leaving 5 bases between the germline ends. This CDR3 is built from 13 residues. The CDR3 DNA sequence: TGTGCCAGCAGCTTAGAGGGCACCGGGGAGCTGTTTTTT. Amino acid sequence: CASSLEGTGELFF.

There are many counts of this clonotype. The chain is built from TRBV6-5 and TRBJ1-6; D is undetermined. The germline V and J ends were trimmed by 10 bases and 4 bases, with 11 bases remaining between them. Germline CDR1 is MNHEY and CDR2 is SVGAGI. The CDR3 has 13 residues. CDR3 amino acids: CAIRDGYNSPLHF. CDR3 in DNA: TGTGCCATTCGAGACGGATATAATTCACCCCTCCACTTT.

This chain joins TRBV10-3 and TRBJ2-7; 7 bases match TRBD2. With the DNA end fitting TRBJ2-5 better, the J assignment may be wrong. The length of the CDR3 is 12 residues. Per germline, CDR1 ENHRY and CDR2 SYGVKD. In DNA form, the CDR3 reads TGTGCCACCTGGGGGGGTCAAGAGACCCAGTACTTC. Translation: CATWGGQETQYF.

This chain joins TRBV10-3 and TRBJ2-5, with D perhaps TRBD1 (5 bases). Between the trimmed V and J ends, which lost 11 bases and 0 bases, there was a span of 22 bases. Germline CDR1 ENHRY, CDR2 SYGVKD. The CDR3 spans 16 residues. CDR3 coding DNA: TGTGCCGTCGGCGGACAAATCGGAGTTGACCAAGAGACCCAGTACTTC. This codes for CAVGGQIGVDQETQYF.

The chain recombines TRBV10-3 with TRBJ2-1; 9 nucleotides match TRBD2. Per germline, CDR1 ENHRY and CDR2 SYGVKD. CDR3 length: 14 amino acids. V shed 11 bases and J 5 bases; nucleotides not matched to a gene: 10. The CDR3 nucleotides are TGTGCCGCCCAAGGACTAGCGAAGGACAATGAGCAGTTCTTC. This encodes CAAQGLAKDNEQFF.